These 24 T cell receptor beta chains were all obtained from the same sample, sequenced in a study of blood T cell repertoires in COVID-19. Sequencing used immunoSEQ multiplex PCR; TCRdb keeps in-frame clones, though not all of them. The data contain around 340,000 clones, around four fifths of them singletons. Sequenced input: peripheral blood. Receptors were obtained from a man aged 25 to 40 with active or convalescent COVID-19.

The V call is TRBV6-5, the J call TRBJ1-4, with D maybe TRBD1 (5 bases). In germline, CDR1 is MNHEY, CDR2 SVGAGI. With 1 base removed from V and 10 bases from J, the gap between germline ends came to 10 bases. The CDR3 sequence is 13 residues long. CDR3 DNA sequence: TGTGCCAGCAGTTACTTGCAGGGTGGAAAACTGTTTTTT. It yields the protein CASSYLQGGKLFF.

The chain uses TRBV10-3 and TRBJ1-2, with a tentative D call TRBD1 (5 bases). Germline V CDR1 and CDR2: ENHRY, SYGVKD. The CDR3 spans 13 residues. The ends were cut back, 8 bases at V and 2 bases at J, with 12 bases in the middle. CDR3 sequence reads: CAILEQANYGYTF. DNA of the CDR3: TGTGCCATCTTGGAACAGGCCAACTATGGCTACACCTTC.

This clone was seen a single time. The rearrangement links TRBV6-2 or TRBV6-3 to TRBJ2-7; 11 nucleotides match TRBD1. The ends lost 5 bases at V and 4 bases at J; junction bases unmatched: 4. There are 14 residues in the CDR3. The germline gives CDR1 MNHEY, CDR2 SVGEGT. The CDR3 protein is CASSLRDRGYEQYF. The CDR3 coding sequence is TGTGCCAGCAGTCTCCGGGACAGGGGGTACGAGCAGTACTTC.

In its sample, this clone was seen a few times. The chain recombines TRBV6-4 with TRBJ2-3, with a tentative D call TRBD1 (6 bases). The germline V gene has CDR1 MRHNA and CDR2 SNTAGT. The V gene lost 4 bases and the J gene lost 4 bases, with 9 bases spanning the gap. This CDR3 has 13 residues. Here the CDR3 DNA reads TGTGCCAGCAGTGCCGAGGGGGCAGATACGCAGTATTTT. Protein: CASSAEGADTQYF.

The chain couples TRBV27 to TRBJ1-2; TRBD1 matches at 9 bases. CDR1 is MNHEY and CDR2 is SMNVEV in the germline V gene (reference sequence). The CDR3 is 14 amino acids. Unmatched junction bases numbered 7, after V lost 4 bases and J lost 7 bases. CDR3 region: CASSSSRDRAGYTF. CDR3 nucleotide sequence: TGTGCCAGCAGTTCGTCCCGGGACAGGGCTGGCTACACCTTC.

Remarks on this clone: This sample also contains other DNA sequences that code for the same CDR3. CDR3 coding DNA: TGTGCCAGCAGCTCAGACAGGGCTGGAAACACCATATATTTT. Translating gives CASSSDRAGNTIYF. V and J are TRBV7-2 and TRBJ1-3; 7 nucleotides line up with TRBD1. V shed 4 bases, J shed 2 bases, and the junction held 2 bases outside the gene matches. The germline gives CDR1 SGHTA, CDR2 FQGNSA. The CDR3 totals 14 residues. The full variable domain, with the rest looked up from reference TRBV7-2 and TRBJ1-3, is GAGVSQSPSNKVTEKGKDVELRCDPISGHTALYWYRQSLGQGLEFLIYFQGNSAPDKSGLPSDRFSAERTGGSVSTLTIQRTQQEDSAVYLCASSSDRAGNTIYFGEGSWLTVV.

The sample holds a few counts of this clone. This chain joins TRBV2 and TRBJ1-2; 9 bases agree with TRBD1. CDR3 size: 11 residues. Germline loops: CDR1 SNHLY, CDR2 FYNNEI. J was trimmed by 9 bases and V by 6 bases; bases with no gene match: 2. CDR3 sequence (DNA): TGTGCCAGCAGGGACAGGGGCCGCTACACCTTC. Translation: CASRDRGRYTF.

The chain carries TRBV6-5 and TRBJ1-2; D is uncertain. The CDR3 sequence is 14 residues long. V was clipped by 4 bases and J by 5 bases, with 14 bases between them. Germline V lookup: CDR1 MNHEY, CDR2 SVGAGI. CDR3 residues: CASSFIENFYGYTF. CDR3 in DNA: TGTGCCAGCAGTTTTATTGAGAACTTTTATGGCTACACCTTC.

The V gene is TRBV19, the J gene TRBJ2-3; TRBD2 aligns across 8 bases. Losses at the gene ends were 5 bases for V and 0 bases for J; bases not matched to a gene: 4. CDR3 size: 15 residues. Germline lookup yields CDR1 LNHDA and CDR2 SQIVND (reference sequence). CDR3 coding DNA: TGTGCCAGTAGTCCCCCTAGCGGGAGCACAGATACGCAGTATTTT. It is translated as CASSPPSGSTDTQYF.

This clone has only one observation. V gene TRBV3-1 (or the pseudogene TRBV3-2) combines with J gene TRBJ2-3; 8 bases align to TRBD2. This CDR3 region has 14 residues. The germline CDR1 and CDR2 sequences are LGHDT and YNNKEL (reference sequence). V lost 0 bases to trimming and J lost 10 bases; unmatched junction nucleotides: 6. The CDR3 reads CASSQEPAGAPQYF. Here the CDR3 DNA reads TGTGCCAGCAGCCAAGAGCCAGCGGGAGCTCCGCAGTATTTT.

The gene calls are TRBV18 and TRBJ2-3; D is perhaps TRBD2 (6 bases). Germline CDR1 is KGHSH and CDR2 is LQKENI. The length of the CDR3 is 15 residues. The germline V and J ends were trimmed by 3 bases and 0 bases, with 10 bases remaining between them. CDR3 nucleotide sequence: TGTGCCAGCTCACCTAACGGAGGGAGCACAGATACGCAGTATTTT. It yields the protein CASSPNGGSTDTQYF.

The V call is TRBV4-2, the J call TRBJ1-1; D gene ambiguous. Germline V gene lookup returns CDR1 LGHNA and CDR2 YNFKEQ. V lost 1 base and J lost 0, with 21 bases in between. The CDR3 is made up of 19 amino acids. This CDR3 is CASSQALADPRTMNTEAFF. CDR3 in DNA: TGTGCCAGCAGCCAAGCGTTAGCCGATCCTCGAACAATGAACACTGAAGCTTTCTTT.

The gene calls are TRBV6-5 and TRBJ2-1; the match to TRBD1 covers 8 bases. The CDR3 has 14 amino acids. Trimming took 9 bases from V and 3 from J; bases not matched to a gene: 7. Germline V gene data show CDR1 as MNHEY and CDR2 as SVGAGI. CDR3 protein: CARVPGQVYNEQFF. The DNA of the CDR3 is TGTGCCAGAGTGCCGGGACAGGTCTACAATGAGCAGTTCTTC.

A few counts support this clone. The genes are TRBV7-2 and TRBJ2-5, with TRBD2 matching over 9 bases. V lost 3 bases, J lost 7 bases, and 12 bases stayed unmatched. This CDR3 spans 16 amino acids. Germline-derived CDR1 and CDR2 are SGHTA and FQGNSA. For the CDR3, the DNA is TGTGCCAGCAGCTTTTTTAGCGGGAGTAAAGGGGGGACCCAGTACTTC. Translation: CASSFFSGSKGGTQYF. Full variable domain (remainder filled in from reference TRBV7-2 and TRBJ2-5): GAGVSQSPSNKVTEKGKDVELRCDPISGHTALYWYRQSLGQGLEFLIYFQGNSAPDKSGLPSDRFSAERTGGSVSTLTIQRTQQEDSAVYLCASSFFSGSKGGTQYFGPGTRLLVL.

The chain joins TRBV6-5 to TRBJ1-4, with a tentative D call TRBD1 (6 bases). Germline CDR1 and CDR2: MNHEY and SVGAGI. This CDR3 has 14 residues. V was shortened by 5 bases and J by 8 bases, with 15 bases between the two germline ends. DNA for the CDR3: TGTGCCAGCAGTCTTGACATCAGGGGAGAAAAACTGTTTTTT. Amino acids: CASSLDIRGEKLFF.

The chain joins TRBV7-6 to TRBJ2-2; no definite D call. V lost 3 bases and J 3 bases, leaving 8 bases between the germline ends. The CDR3 consists of 14 residues. CDR1 is SGHVS and CDR2 is FNYEAQ in the germline V gene. The CDR3 loop is CASSLEQHTGELFF. CDR3 in DNA: TGTGCCAGCAGCTTGGAACAGCACACCGGGGAGCTGTTTTTT.

The chain recombines TRBV4-2 with TRBJ2-5; 7 nucleotides match TRBD2. Germline CDR1 reads LGHNA; CDR2 reads YNFKEQ. The CDR3 runs to 15 residues. V was clipped by 0 bases and J by 9 bases; unmatched bases: 10. The CDR3, as DNA: TGTGCCAGCAGCCAAGAGGGAGGGAGCTATCCGCCCCAGTACTTC. Its translation is CASSQEGGSYPPQYF.

The chain has TRBV6-5 and TRBJ2-7; TRBD2 is a possible D gene (6 bases). The germline gives CDR1 MNHEY, CDR2 SVGAGI. V dropped 9 bases and J dropped 4 bases, with 10 bases sitting between them. The CDR3 spans 11 residues. CDR3 DNA: TGTGCCAGTCAAGCGGGTTACGAGCAGTACTTC. Amino acids: CASQAGYEQYF.

J is TRBJ2-7 and V is TRBV15, with 8 bases that match TRBD2. The CDR3 is 14 residues long. Germline V gene sequence: CDR1 LNHNV, CDR2 YYDKDF (reference sequence). V dropped 3 bases and J dropped 6; count of bases not matched to a gene: 7. In DNA form, the CDR3 reads TGTGCCACCAGCAGTAACACGGGGGGGCCCGAGCAGTACTTC. Its translation is CATSSNTGGPEQYF.

The chain uses TRBV7-2 and TRBJ1-3; D is unclear. V gave up 3 bases and J gave up 2 bases, with 8 bases separating them. Germline CDR1 is SGHTA and CDR2 is FQGNSA. CDR3 size: 14 residues. The CDR3 is CASSLDGAGNTIYF. CDR3 sequence (DNA): TGTGCCAGCAGCTTGGATGGAGCTGGAAACACCATATATTTT. Complete variable domain (other parts from reference TRBV7-2 and TRBJ1-3): GAGVSQSPSNKVTEKGKDVELRCDPISGHTALYWYRQSLGQGLEFLIYFQGNSAPDKSGLPSDRFSAERTGGSVSTLTIQRTQQEDSAVYLCASSLDGAGNTIYFGEGSWLTVV.

V and J are TRBV9 and TRBJ2-3, with D tentatively TRBD2 (5 bases). Trimming left V 4 bases short and J 5 bases short, with 17 bases between. Germline values: CDR1 SGDLS, CDR2 YYNGEE. The CDR3 is 15 amino acids. CDR3 amino acids: CASSPHFTGIDTQYF. The CDR3 DNA is TGTGCCAGCAGCCCACACTTTACGGGGATAGATACGCAGTATTTT.

The J gene is TRBJ2-1, the V gene TRBV3-1 (or the pseudogene TRBV3-2), with D tentatively TRBD2 (6 bases). The ends were cut back, 1 base at V and 8 bases at J, with 21 bases in the middle. Germline CDR1 reads LGHDT; CDR2 reads YNNKEL (reference sequence). This CDR3 is 17 amino acids long. The CDR3 loop is CASSQVGSTRFIDEQFF. The CDR3 DNA follows: TGTGCCAGCAGCCAAGTAGGTTCGACTAGGTTCATCGATGAGCAGTTCTTC.

The genes are TRBV7-8 and TRBJ2-2; D uncertain. This CDR3 comprises 13 residues. The V gene's germline CDR1 is SGHVS and CDR2 FQNEAQ. Trimming pared 2 bases from V and 9 bases from J, leaving 10 bases between. The CDR3 here is CASSLRVARELFF. CDR3 sequence (DNA): TGTGCCAGCAGCTTACGGGTCGCCCGGGAGCTGTTTTTT. Full variable domain (remainder filled in from reference TRBV7-8 and TRBJ2-2): GAGVSQSPRYKVAKRGQDVALRCDPISGHVSLFWYQQALGQGPEFLTYFQNEAQLDKSGLPSDRFFAERPEGSVSTLKIQRTQQEDSAVYLCASSLRVARELFFGEGSRLTVL.

The V call is TRBV30, the J call TRBJ2-7; D remains unclear. The germline V and J ends were trimmed by 2 bases and 3 bases, with 8 bases remaining between them. The germline gives CDR1 GTSNPN, CDR2 SVGIG (reference sequence). This CDR3 comprises 12 residues. Here the CDR3 DNA reads TGTGCCTGGAGTATAACAGACTACGAGCAGTACTTC. It encodes CAWSITDYEQYF.